Below are 15 T cell receptor beta chains sequenced from a single sample in a study of glioma-infiltrating T cells after dendritic cell vaccination. Generated by immunoSEQ multiplex PCR, the TCRdb table keeps only in-frame clones and is missing some. The sample records under 75,000 clones, more than 70% being singletons. The time point was: after dendritic cell vaccination, including at tumor progression/relapse. The specimen was blood, collected after dendritic cell vaccination. These TCRs come from a human donor with glioblastoma.

V usage is TRBV2 and J usage is TRBJ2-5, with D possibly being TRBD2 (7 bases). The tail of the sequence fits TRBJ2-7 better, so the J call may be wrong. Germline CDR1 reads SNHLY; CDR2 reads FYNNEI. The CDR3 loop spans 14 amino acids. This chain's CDR3 is CAALGGGPPYEQYF. The CDR3, as DNA: TGTGCCGCACTAGGGGGGGGCCCCCCCTACGAGCAGTACTTC.

The chain recombines TRBV7-6 with TRBJ2-7; 7 nucleotides line up with TRBD1. CDR1 is SGHVS, CDR2 FNYEAQ, per germline. The CDR3 extends over 14 amino acids. V was pared by 4 bases and J by 4 bases, with 7 bases of the junction left unmatched. The CDR3 sequence: CASSSQGGGYEQYF. The CDR3 DNA sequence: TGTGCCAGCAGCTCCCAAGGGGGCGGGTACGAGCAGTACTTC.

The table lists this clone with a count of one. J is TRBJ2-6 and V is TRBV4-1; 9 bases map to TRBD2. Germline loops: CDR1 MGHRA, CDR2 YSYEKL. J lost 1 base, V lost 1 base, and 14 bases had no gene match. The CDR3 loop spans 21 amino acids. The CDR3 coding sequence is TGCGCCAGCAGCCAAGGAGGACTAGCGCCTAAGACCAAATCTGGGGCCAACGTCCTGACTTTC. It translates to CASSQGGLAPKTKSGANVLTF.

This clone has only a few counts. This rearrangement joins TRBV10-3 to TRBJ2-3; D is undetermined. Trimming removed 0 bases from V and 10 bases from J, with 8 bases in between. Germline CDR1 reads ENHRY; CDR2 reads SYGVKD. The CDR3 covers 12 residues. The CDR3: CAISESIEAQYF. CDR3 bases: TGTGCCATCAGTGAGTCGATCGAGGCGCAGTATTTT.

The V and J genes are TRBV27 and TRBJ2-1; no clear D. V was pared by 5 bases and J by 7 bases, with 21 bases between. The CDR3 consists of 16 residues. Germline V lookup: CDR1 MNHEY, CDR2 SMNVEV (reference sequence). CDR3: CASSLASVNSWNEQFF. CDR3 in DNA: TGTGCCAGCAGTCTTGCATCGGTCAACAGTTGGAATGAGCAGTTCTTC.

This clone has only one observation. The chain links TRBV7-8 to TRBJ2-7, with TRBD2 matching over 7 bases. This CDR3 comprises 15 residues. V lost 3 bases and J lost 0; bases outside the gene matches: 5. Germline CDR1 SGHVS, CDR2 FQNEAQ. The CDR3 region is CASSLSSGSSYEQYF. For the CDR3, the DNA is TGTGCCAGCAGCTTGTCTAGCGGCAGCTCCTACGAGCAGTACTTC. Filled out from reference TRBV7-8 and TRBJ2-7, the complete variable domain reads GAGVSQSPRYKVAKRGQDVALRCDPISGHVSLFWYQQALGQGPEFLTYFQNEAQLDKSGLPSDRFFAERPEGSVSTLKIQRTQQEDSAVYLCASSLSSGSSYEQYFGPGTRLTVT.

V is TRBV7-2 and J is TRBJ2-1; 7 nucleotides line up with TRBD2. This CDR3 comprises 14 residues. Germline V gives CDR1 SGHTA, CDR2 FQGNSA. The junction had 9 bases not matched to a gene; V was cut back by 4 bases and J by 9 bases. CDR3 DNA: TGTGCCAGCAGCTCCACCCCCGGGAGGTTTGAGCAGTTCTTC. It is translated as CASSSTPGRFEQFF.

V and J are TRBV9 and TRBJ2-7; 15 nucleotides match TRBD2. V was pared by 0 bases and J by 4 bases, with 2 bases of the junction left unmatched. The germline V gene has CDR1 SGDLS and CDR2 YYNGEE. The CDR3 totals 16 residues. The CDR3 spells CASSVGTSGGAYEQYF. CDR3 nucleotides: TGTGCCAGCAGCGTAGGGACTAGCGGGGGGGCTTACGAGCAGTACTTC.

This chain uses TRBV6-5 with TRBJ2-1, with D perhaps matching TRBD1 (5 bases). The CDR3 runs 14 residues. Germline V gene sequence: CDR1 MNHEY, CDR2 SVGAGI. V lost 6 bases and J 2 bases, leaving 11 bases between the germline ends. The CDR3: CASSSLGAYNEQFF. Here the CDR3 DNA reads TGTGCCAGCAGCTCGCTAGGGGCCTACAATGAGCAGTTCTTC.

This clone was seen just once. CDR3 nucleotide sequence: TGTGCCAGCAGTCGTGTCAACGGTGGCTACACCTTC. Translated, it gives CASSRVNGGYTF. The chain has TRBV6-5 and TRBJ1-2; the D is unclear. CDR1 and CDR2 (germline): MNHEY, SVGAGI. Trimming pared 5 bases from V and 7 bases from J, leaving 11 bases between. This CDR3 spans 12 amino acids.

The CDR3 DNA reads as TGTGCCAGTAGTACACAGGGGGGCTATGGCTACACCTTC. It yields the protein CASSTQGGYGYTF. The rearrangement links TRBV19 to TRBJ1-2, with 8 bases identical to TRBD1. V shed 4 bases, J shed 4 bases, and the junction held 2 bases outside the gene matches. The CDR3 is 13 amino acids. Germline V gene lookup returns CDR1 LNHDA and CDR2 SQIVND (reference sequence).

The chain is built from TRBV7-9 and TRBJ1-4; TRBD1 matches at 9 bases. V trimming: 4 bases; J trimming: 7 bases; junction bases outside the gene matches: 10. This CDR3 has 16 amino acids. CDR1 SEHNR and CDR2 FQNEAQ come from the germline V gene (reference sequence). DNA for the CDR3: TGTGCCAGCAGCTATGGGACAGGGCGAAAGAGTGAAAAACTGTTTTTT. Amino acid sequence: CASSYGTGRKSEKLFF.

This chain links TRBV5-1 with TRBJ2-1, with 9 bases identical to TRBD2. Germline assignment: CDR1 SGHRS and CDR2 YFSETQ. The CDR3 runs 14 residues. V was pared by 0 bases and J by 9 bases, with 4 bases of the junction left unmatched. As DNA, the CDR3 is TGCGCCAGCAGCTTGGGTGGTAGCGGGGGTGAGCAGTTCTTC. It is translated as CASSLGGSGGEQFF.

V and J are TRBV4-1 and TRBJ2-7, with TRBD2 as a possible D gene (5 bases). This CDR3 is 15 amino acids long. The germline V gene has CDR1 MGHRA and CDR2 YSYEKL. Trimming left V 0 bases short and J 6 bases short, with 15 bases between. CDR3 protein: CASSQEPGTEGEQYF. The CDR3 nucleotides are TGCGCCAGCAGCCAAGAACCCGGTACAGAGGGCGAGCAGTACTTC.

The chain has TRBV7-3 and TRBJ2-2; D is uncertain. The germline gives CDR1 SGHTA, CDR2 FQGTGA. This CDR3 is built from 15 residues. The V end lost 1 base, the J end lost 5 bases, and 11 bases lay between the germline ends. CDR3 in DNA: TGTGCCAGCAGCTTAAACGCGGCCTCAACCGGGGAGCTGTTTTTT. It yields the protein CASSLNAASTGELFF.